Listed below are T cell receptor beta chains from one sample, sequenced in a study of cytomegalovirus exposure and HLA in healthy donors. Using immunoSEQ multiplex PCR, the repertoire was profiled, and TCRdb retains in-frame clones only, with some absent. Here the sample spans around 120,000 clones, 8% to 10% being singletons. The sequencing input was PBMCs. The origin of the receptors is a man aged 30 to 45 in good health and CMV-seronegative. CDR3s include the opening cysteine and the closing phenylalanine or tryptophan.

CDR3aa: CASRGWQGTDTQYF
j_gene: TRBJ2-3
v_gene: TRBV6-1

CDR3aa: CASRASAKNIQYF
j_gene: TRBJ2-4
v_gene: TRBV14

CDR3aa: CASSPLPRSGNQPQHF
j_gene: TRBJ1-5
v_gene: TRBV27

CDR3aa: CASSFSGGAKYGYTF
j_gene: TRBJ1-2
v_gene: TRBV28

CDR3aa: CASSYSGTSGGSNTGELFF
j_gene: TRBJ2-2
v_gene: TRBV7-2

CDR3aa: CASSQTSGGAYNEQFF
j_gene: TRBJ2-1
v_gene: TRBV4-1

CDR3aa: CASSLSASGTNEQYF
j_gene: TRBJ2-7
v_gene: TRBV7-2

CDR3aa: CASSEALVQGIYTF
j_gene: TRBJ1-2
v_gene: TRBV6-1

CDR3aa: CASRGLAGISYNEQFF
j_gene: TRBJ2-1
v_gene: TRBV5-1

CDR3aa: CASSYSPGGNQPQHF
j_gene: TRBJ1-5
v_gene: TRBV6-5

CDR3aa: CASSWGGLNEQFF
j_gene: TRBJ2-1
v_gene: TRBV28

CDR3aa: CASSLVLAGVADTQYF
j_gene: TRBJ2-3
v_gene: TRBV5-1

CDR3aa: CASSEQGTANYGYTF
j_gene: TRBJ1-2
v_gene: TRBV9

CDR3aa: CASSEGQKPYEQYF
j_gene: NA
v_gene: TRBV6-5

CDR3aa: CASSRGLAGEIETQYF
j_gene: TRBJ2-5
v_gene: TRBV4-3

CDR3aa: CSVYGQGYEKLFF
j_gene: TRBJ1-4
v_gene: TRBV29-1

CDR3aa: CASSSHTGGLTEAFF
j_gene: TRBJ1-1
v_gene: TRBV5-1

CDR3aa: CASSFPSWRERISTDTQYF
j_gene: TRBJ2-3
v_gene: TRBV28

CDR3aa: CASSLVLAGANTGELFF
j_gene: TRBJ2-2
v_gene: TRBV5-4

CDR3aa: CAISDKGDPGQPQHF
j_gene: TRBJ1-5
v_gene: TRBV10-3

CDR3aa: CASSLEIRGMGSEQYF
j_gene: TRBJ2-7
v_gene: TRBV5-1

CDR3aa: CASSPSRDNEQYF
j_gene: TRBJ2-7
v_gene: TRBV7-2

CDR3aa: CASSAGTSGYNEQFF
j_gene: TRBJ2-1
v_gene: TRBV4-2

CDR3aa: CASSLGLSSGSETQYF
j_gene: TRBJ2-5
v_gene: TRBV5-4

CDR3aa: CASSLEQVYVYEQYF
j_gene: TRBJ2-7
v_gene: TRBV7-2

CDR3aa: CASNRKQGAAGANVLTF
j_gene: TRBJ2-6
v_gene: TRBV7-9

CDR3aa: CASSRGTNLGRDQPQHF
j_gene: TRBJ1-5
v_gene: TRBV7-2

CDR3aa: CASSARGQGNTGELFF
j_gene: TRBJ2-2
v_gene: TRBV5-4

CDR3aa: CASSLGQASSYNSPLHF
j_gene: TRBJ1-6
v_gene: TRBV7-2

CDR3aa: CASSPLRGGRDWWNSYNEQFF
j_gene: TRBJ2-1
v_gene: TRBV4-2

CDR3aa: CASRLLLGGAGNTIYF
j_gene: TRBJ1-3
v_gene: TRBV6-4

CDR3aa: CASSWSGFTDTQYF
j_gene: TRBJ2-3
v_gene: TRBV5-6

CDR3aa: CASSYGRVHEKLFF
j_gene: TRBJ1-4
v_gene: TRBV6-5

CDR3aa: CASSIGQGYRSGTEAFF
j_gene: TRBJ1-1
v_gene: TRBV19

CDR3aa: CASSPVGGTDTQYF
j_gene: TRBJ2-3
v_gene: TRBV18

CDR3aa: CASSQEIGGVETQYF
j_gene: TRBJ2-5
v_gene: TRBV4-3

CDR3aa: CASSYSSQGADTQYF
j_gene: TRBJ2-3
v_gene: TRBV6-5

CDR3aa: CASSTQGAIYEQYF
j_gene: TRBJ2-7
v_gene: TRBV18

CDR3aa: CASTQRRESYNEQFF
j_gene: TRBJ2-1
v_gene: TRBV7-8

CDR3aa: CASSDTYEQYF
j_gene: TRBJ2-7
v_gene: TRBV7-9

CDR3aa: CASSTPQENTEAFF
j_gene: TRBJ1-1
v_gene: TRBV19

CDR3aa: CASSDTGHSNQPQHF
j_gene: TRBJ1-5
v_gene: TRBV6-1